These T cell receptor beta chains were read from a single sample in a study of early T cells in non-severe SARS-CoV-2 infection. In TCRdb, the 5' RACE reads were re-called with MiXCR into one record per CDR3 protein. The data contain approximately 70,000 distinct CDR3 sequences, around 11% of them singletons. Sequencing was done on a sample of whole blood. All receptors come from an adult who was a healthcare worker with PCR-confirmed SARS-CoV-2 infection or an uninfected control (not recorded which). Both conserved end residues are part of each CDR3. Each record gives: J gene, D gene, clone size, V gene, CDR3 DNA, CDR3 protein. D genes are given only for firm matches. The size of a clone is reported for some rows only, either as once, few or many, or as a class for expanded clones.

>TRBJ1-2|NA|few|TRBV11-1
TGTGCCAGCAGCTTGGGACTTGGCTATGGCTACACCTTC
CASSLGLGYGYTF
>TRBJ2-1|TRBD1|few|TRBV5-6
TGTGCCAGCAGCTCCCGGGACAGGACCTACAATGAGCAGTTCTTC
CASSSRDRTYNEQFF
>TRBJ1-6|NA|few|TRBV7-9
TGTGCCAGCAGCTTTAATGGGTATAATTCACCCCTCCACTTT
CASSFNGYNSPLHF
>TRBJ2-2|TRBD1|few|TRBV4-1
TGCGCCAGCAGGGACACAGGGGGCACCGGGGAGCTGTTTTTT
CASRDTGGTGELFF
>TRBJ2-3|TRBD1|few|TRBV11-2
TGTGCCAGCAGCAAAGACAGGGGCCGGGGCACAGATACGCAGTATTTT
CASSKDRGRGTDTQYF
>TRBJ2-2|TRBD1|few|TRBV19
TGTGCCAGTAGTAACGGAAAGTCGGGACAGGGGGAATACACCGGGGAGCTGTTTTTT
CASSNGKSGQGEYTGELFF
>TRBJ2-1|TRBD1|NA|TRBV10-3
TGTGCCATCACCAAATTACAGGGGATAGGAGAGGAGTTCTTC
CAITKLQGIGEEFF
>TRBJ2-5|NA|few|TRBV29-1
TGCAGCGTTCGGGGCCCTCGGGAGACCCAGTACTTC
CSVRGPRETQYF
>TRBJ2-5|NA|NA|TRBV15
TGTGCCACCAGCAGAGGACAGGAAGAGACCCAGTACTTC
CATSRGQEETQYF
>TRBJ2-1|TRBD1|many|TRBV7-2
TGTGCCAGCAGCTTCGGCAGGGGGCGCGTCGATGAGCAGTTCTTC
CASSFGRGRVDEQFF
>TRBJ2-5|NA|many|TRBV24-1
TGTGCCACCAGTGATCCCGACAGGTACCAAGAGACCCAGTACTTC
CATSDPDRYQETQYF
>TRBJ2-7|TRBD1|few|TRBV6-2/TRBV6-3
TGTGCCAGCAGTTACGATCTTGGGACAGGGGAGGACTACGAGCAGTACTTC
CASSYDLGTGEDYEQYF
>TRBJ1-5|TRBD1|many|TRBV30
TGTGCCTGGAGGACAGGGCTAGACCAGCCCCAGCATTTT
CAWRTGLDQPQHF
>TRBJ2-1|TRBD2|NA|TRBV7-6
TGTGCCAGCAGCCCCAAATTGCCCCGTCCTAGCGGGAGACTGCCCAATGAGCAGTTCTTC
CASSPKLPRPSGRLPNEQFF
>TRBJ2-1|NA|NA|TRBV7-9
TGTGCCAGCAGCCCCCATTTGAATGAGCAGTTCTTC
CASSPHLNEQFF
>TRBJ1-4|NA|few|TRBV6-2/TRBV6-3
TGTGCCAGCAGTTTATCGACGGCCCCTAATGAAAAACTGTTTTTT
CASSLSTAPNEKLFF
>TRBJ2-1|NA|NA|TRBV4-2
TGTGCCAGCAGCCAAGAGTCCTACAGCTCCTACAATGAGCAGTTCTTC
CASSQESYSSYNEQFF
>TRBJ2-3|TRBD2|NA|TRBV18
TGTGCCAGCTCACGGGAGGGCCGTGGGACAGATACGCAGTATTTT
CASSREGRGTDTQYF
>TRBJ2-1|NA|many|TRBV11-3
TGTGCCAGCAGCCAAACGTGGTACAATGAGCAGTTCTTC
CASSQTWYNEQFF
>TRBJ2-3|NA|NA|TRBV4-1
TGCGCCAGCAGCCAAGAACTGTATCATACGCAGTATTTT
CASSQELYHTQYF
>TRBJ2-3|TRBD1|few|TRBV5-1
TGCGCCAGCAGCTTAGACAGGGGGCCAGATACGCAGTATTTT
CASSLDRGPDTQYF
>TRBJ1-2|NA|many|TRBV7-8
TGTGCCAGCAGCTTAGCGGAGAGGGTCTATGGCTACACCTTC
CASSLAERVYGYTF
>TRBJ2-7|NA|few|TRBV6-6
TGTGCCAGCAGATACAAGTTCTACGAGCAGTACTTC
CASRYKFYEQYF
>TRBJ2-7|TRBD1|many|TRBV6-6
TGTGCCAGCAGTTACCCCGACAGGGCTTACGAGCAGTACTTC
CASSYPDRAYEQYF
>TRBJ2-3|TRBD2|many|TRBV5-1
TGCGCCAGCAGCTTCGAACCGGGGACTAGCGGGAGTAGGGCAGATACGCAGTATTTT
CASSFEPGTSGSRADTQYF
>TRBJ1-2|NA|few|TRBV29-1
TGCAGCGAACAGGCTCAGGGGTTTGACTATGGCTACACCTTC
CSEQAQGFDYGYTF
>TRBJ2-7|TRBD1|NA|TRBV7-9
TGTGCCAGCAGCCTCGGACAGGGGAGCTCCTACGAGCAGTACTTC
CASSLGQGSSYEQYF
>TRBJ2-7|TRBD1|NA|TRBV7-2
TGTGCCAGCAGCTTAGAGGGGGCCCTCTCCTACGAGCAGTACTTC
CASSLEGALSYEQYF
>TRBJ2-1|NA|NA|TRBV5-1
TGCGCCAGCAGCGAGCGACAGCCCAATGAGCAGTTCTTC
CASSERQPNEQFF
>TRBJ2-2|NA|NA|TRBV29-1
TGCAGCGTTAGAAAGGGGGAGCTGTTTTTT
CSVRKGELFF
>TRBJ1-6|NA|few|TRBV11-2
TGTGCCAGCAGCACGAACAGGGCTCATTCACCCCTCCACTTT
CASSTNRAHSPLHF
>TRBJ2-2|NA|NA|TRBV5-1
TGCGCCAGCAGCCTGGGGGGCGTGCGGACCGGGGAGCTGTTTTTT
CASSLGGVRTGELFF
>TRBJ2-5|NA|many|TRBV10-3
TGTGCCATCAGTGAGTCTGGGGTAGAGACCCAGTACTTC
CAISESGVETQYF
>TRBJ1-2|TRBD1|NA|TRBV29-1
TGCAGCGTTGGGGGACAGGGCCCATATGGCTACACCTTC
CSVGGQGPYGYTF
>TRBJ1-5|NA|few|TRBV5-1
TGCGCCAGCAGCCCATCCTCGGGCAATCAGCCCCAGCATTTT
CASSPSSGNQPQHF
>TRBJ2-5|NA|many|TRBV6-2/TRBV6-3
TGTGCCAGCAAAGTTGTTGACAGGAGGGCCCAAGAGACCCAGTACTTC
CASKVVDRRAQETQYF
>TRBJ1-1|TRBD1|many|TRBV20-1
TGCAGTGCTATGGCCGGACAGGGGGTAACTGAAGCTTTCTTT
CSAMAGQGVTEAFF
>TRBJ2-6|NA|NA|TRBV5-1
TGCGCCAGCAGCCTTCGAGCCGGGGCCAACGTCCTGACTTTC
CASSLRAGANVLTF
>TRBJ2-1|NA|NA|TRBV12-3/TRBV12-4
TGTGCCAGCAGTTTAACCTACAATGAGCAGTTCTTC
CASSLTYNEQFF
>TRBJ1-2|TRBD1|many|TRBV12-3/TRBV12-4
TGTGCCAGCAGTTCCTACCCCGGACAGGATGGCTACACCTTC
CASSSYPGQDGYTF
>TRBJ2-3|NA|few|TRBV5-1
TGCGCCAGCAGCTTGGGTGTTACGCAGTATTTT
CASSLGVTQYF
>TRBJ1-1|NA|many|TRBV20-1
TGCAGTGCTAGAGACCGGATGAACACTGAAGCTTTCTTT
CSARDRMNTEAFF
>TRBJ2-5|NA|few|TRBV29-1
TGCAGCGTTGAAGATCGCTGGGACCAAGAGACCCAGTACTTC
CSVEDRWDQETQYF
>TRBJ2-5|TRBD2|few|TRBV5-1
TGCGCCAGCAGCTTGCTGACTAGCGGGAGCGGAGAGACCCAGTACTTC
CASSLLTSGSGETQYF
>TRBJ2-7|NA|few|TRBV28
TGTGCCAGCAGTTTTTCGGGACCAAGCTCCTACGAGCAGTACTTC
CASSFSGPSSYEQYF
>TRBJ2-1|TRBD2|NA|TRBV20-1
TGCAGTGGAGCGCGGGGGAGCAATGAGCAGTTCTTC
CSGARGSNEQFF
>TRBJ1-1|NA|many|TRBV2
TGTGCCAGCAGTGAACGGGGAGACACTGAAGCTTTCTTT
CASSERGDTEAFF
>TRBJ2-5|NA|many|TRBV11-3
TGTGCCAGCAGCTTAGGTCCCAGCCAAGAGACCCAGTACTTC
CASSLGPSQETQYF
>TRBJ2-7|NA|many|TRBV12-3/TRBV12-4
TGTGCCAGCAGTCTAGTAGAGGATTACGAGCAGTACTTC
CASSLVEDYEQYF
>TRBJ1-4|NA|few|TRBV7-3
TGTGCCAGCAGGGGGGACGGTCCACCTGAAAAACTGTTTTTT
CASRGDGPPEKLFF
>TRBJ1-5|NA|many|TRBV24-1
TGTGCCACCAGTGATTCGACAGGCCCCTCGGGCAATCAGCCCCAGCATTTT
CATSDSTGPSGNQPQHF